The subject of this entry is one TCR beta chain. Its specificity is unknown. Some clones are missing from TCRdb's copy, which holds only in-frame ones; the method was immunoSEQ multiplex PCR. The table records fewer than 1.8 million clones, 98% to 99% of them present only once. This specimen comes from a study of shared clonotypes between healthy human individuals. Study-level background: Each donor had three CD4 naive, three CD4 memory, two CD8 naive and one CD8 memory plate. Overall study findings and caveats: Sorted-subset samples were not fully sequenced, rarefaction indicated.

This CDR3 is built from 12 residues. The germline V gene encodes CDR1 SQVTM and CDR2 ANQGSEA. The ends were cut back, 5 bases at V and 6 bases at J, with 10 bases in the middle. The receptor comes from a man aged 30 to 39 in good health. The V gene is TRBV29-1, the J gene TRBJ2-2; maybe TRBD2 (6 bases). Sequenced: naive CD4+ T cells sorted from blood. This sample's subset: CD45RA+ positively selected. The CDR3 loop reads CSVCTGAGELFF. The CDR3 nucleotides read TGCAGCGTTTGCACGGGGGCCGGGGAGCTGTTTTTT.